These 5 T cell receptor beta chains came from one sample sequenced in a study of cytomegalovirus exposure and HLA in healthy donors. This PCR relied on a set of 60 Vbeta primers and 13 Jbeta primers. This table comes from immunoSEQ multiplex PCR, and its TCRdb copy is limited to in-frame clones, with some not included. Altogether approximately 170,000 clones are present, roughly 79% being singletons, with the ten largest covering around 1%. Sequencing was carried out using PBMCs. Every receptor here comes from a woman in her thirties or forties in good health and CMV-seronegative.

The V and J genes are TRBV30 and TRBJ2-1, with a possible D match to TRBD2 (5 bases). Germline lookup yields CDR1 GTSNPN and CDR2 SVGIG (reference sequence). The CDR3 has 14 residues. Trimming pared 2 bases from V and 8 bases from J, leaving 16 bases between. The CDR3 nucleotides are TGTGCCTGGAGTCCTTTGACCTTCGGGGATGAGCAGTTCTTC. This translates into CAWSPLTFGDEQFF.

The genes are TRBV27 and TRBJ1-2; D uncertain. Germline V gene lookup returns CDR1 MNHEY and CDR2 SMNVEV (reference sequence). Trimming cost V 6 bases and J 4 bases, with 15 bases left between them. This CDR3 contains 14 residues. CDR3 sequence reads: CASSSIFGPYGYTF. DNA of the CDR3: TGTGCCAGCAGCTCAATCTTTGGGCCCTATGGCTACACCTTC.

J is TRBJ2-7 and V is TRBV7-8; 7 bases line up with TRBD2. Trimming at V came to 5 bases and at J to 4 bases, leaving 5 bases not matched to a gene. CDR1 is SGHVS and CDR2 is FQNEAQ in the germline V gene. The CDR3 is 13 amino acids. CDR3 sequence: CASSQTSWYEQYF. The CDR3 DNA follows: TGTGCCAGCAGCCAGACTAGCTGGTACGAGCAGTACTTC. The complete variable domain, with remaining parts taken from reference TRBV7-8 and TRBJ2-7, reads GAGVSQSPRYKVAKRGQDVALRCDPISGHVSLFWYQQALGQGPEFLTYFQNEAQLDKSGLPSDRFFAERPEGSVSTLKIQRTQQEDSAVYLCASSQTSWYEQYFGPGTRLTVT.

This clone was observed once. The rearrangement joins TRBV19 to TRBJ1-5; TRBD1 agrees at 8 bases. Germline V gene sequence: CDR1 LNHDA, CDR2 SQIVND (reference sequence). The CDR3 is 14 amino acids. After removal of 6 bases from V and 2 bases from J, the junction contained 3 bases not matched to a gene. The CDR3 region has the DNA TGTGCCAGTAGGACAGGGGCTGGCAATCAGCCCCAGCATTTT. Protein product: CASRTGAGNQPQHF.

CDR3 nucleotides: TGTGCCAGCAGCTTAGCAGCCGGTCAGCCCCAGCATTTT. It is translated as CASSLAAGQPQHF. V is TRBV7-2 and J is TRBJ1-5, with D uncertain. With 0 bases removed from V and 6 bases from J, the gap between germline ends came to 6 bases. The CDR3 covers 13 residues. The germline gives CDR1 SGHTA, CDR2 FQGNSA.